Each of the 30 T cell receptor beta chains below was sequenced from the same sample in a study of Ad26.COV2.S vaccination and SARS-CoV-2 variants. Repertoires were generated with immunoSEQ multiplex PCR, while TCRdb's copy carries only in-frame clones and drops some. Among some 290,000 clones listed, about 86% were seen once. The sample's treatment: 19 received Ad26.COV2.S at low or high dose, single or two shots; about 5 received placebo; per-sample allocation not given. Material that was analyzed had been drawn on day 63 after the first vaccine or placebo injection. The input for sequencing was peripheral blood, taken in a trial of Ad26.COV2.S vaccine versus placebo. Every receptor here comes from a person between 18 and 59 years old who received the Ad26.COV2.S COVID-19 vaccine or a placebo.

This chain connects TRBV3-1 (or the pseudogene TRBV3-2) to TRBJ1-2; 12 bases line up with TRBD1. The CDR3 contains 15 residues. Trimming took 1 base from V and 6 from J; bases not matched to a gene: 3. The germline V gene encodes CDR1 LGHDT and CDR2 YNNKEL (reference sequence). The CDR3 protein is CASSQGDRGRNGYTF. CDR3 DNA: TGTGCCAGCAGCCAAGGGGACAGGGGGCGCAATGGCTACACCTTC.

This clone was detected only once. This chain links TRBV5-1 with TRBJ2-1, with 7 bases lining up with TRBD2. Germline CDR1 and CDR2: SGHRS and YFSETQ. There are 16 residues in the CDR3. After removal of 5 bases from V and 1 base from J, the junction contained 9 bases not matched to a gene. The CDR3 loop is CASRSTTGLSYNEQFF. CDR3 nucleotide sequence: TGCGCCAGCAGGTCCACAACGGGACTATCCTACAATGAGCAGTTCTTC.

V is TRBV16 and J is TRBJ1-6, with TRBD1 as a possible D gene (6 bases). The germline gives CDR1 KGHSY, CDR2 FQNENV. This CDR3 spans 15 amino acids. V lost 4 bases to trimming and J lost 9 bases, with 16 bases between them. The CDR3 DNA reads TGTGCCAGCAGCCTCAATCGGGGGGCGAGTTCACCCCTCCACTTT. Encoded protein: CASSLNRGASSPLHF.

DNA of the CDR3: TGTGCCAGCAGCTTCCAGGACAGGGCTATCCCCTACGAGCAGTACTTC. It translates to CASSFQDRAIPYEQYF. The chain recombines TRBV11-2 with TRBJ2-7; 8 positions match TRBD1. The CDR3 is 16 amino acids. The V segment lost 3 bases and the J segment 2 bases; nucleotides outside the gene matches: 9. CDR1 SGHAT and CDR2 FQNNGV come from the germline V gene.

In this sample, this clone turned up once. The V gene is TRBV27, the J gene TRBJ2-3, with D tentatively TRBD1 (5 bases). Germline loops: CDR1 MNHEY, CDR2 SMNVEV (reference sequence). V lost 5 bases and J 3 bases, leaving 9 bases between the germline ends. The CDR3 has 13 amino acids. CDR3 amino acids: CASSLRQTDTQYF. The DNA for the CDR3 is TGTGCCAGCAGTCTCCGACAGACAGATACGCAGTATTTT.

This chain uses TRBV19 with TRBJ2-3, with 9 bases fitting TRBD2. V gave up 2 bases and J gave up 14 bases; unmatched junction bases: 11. The CDR3 contains 14 residues. The germline V gene encodes CDR1 LNHDA and CDR2 SQIVND (reference sequence). CDR3 nucleotide sequence: TGTGCCAGTAGTATATTCTCTAGCGGGGATCGTATGTATTTT. Encoded protein: CASSIFSSGDRMYF.

The J gene is TRBJ2-2, the V gene TRBV10-3; D perhaps matches TRBD2 (6 bases). The ends were cut back, 3 bases at V and 3 bases at J, with 17 bases in the middle. Germline-derived CDR1 and CDR2 are ENHRY and SYGVKD. This CDR3 is 17 amino acids long. Written as DNA, the CDR3 is TGTGCCATCAGTGACGGGGGAAGGGAGAAGTACACCGGGGAGCTGTTTTTT. Amino acids: CAISDGGREKYTGELFF.

The chain has TRBV21-1 and TRBJ1-2. TRBV21-1 is assigned pseudogene status. The CDR3 length is 16 residues. The CDR3: CASTPLERPANYGYTF. CDR3 DNA: TGTGCCAGCACGCCCCTCGAGAGACCAGCTAACTATGGCTACACCTTC.

V usage is TRBV6-2 or TRBV6-3 and J usage is TRBJ2-3, with 10 bases fitting TRBD2. The CDR3 sequence is 17 residues long. Germline loops: CDR1 MNHEY, CDR2 SVGEGT. The J segment lost 8 bases and the V segment lost 5 bases, leaving 16 bases of the junction unmatched. This CDR3 is CASSTALLAGAISTQYF. CDR3 nucleotides: TGTGCCAGCAGTACGGCCCTCCTAGCGGGAGCCATAAGTACGCAGTATTTT.

The chain combines TRBV2 with TRBJ1-1; the match to TRBD1 covers 7 bases. V dropped 8 bases and J dropped 3; count of bases not matched to a gene: 15. The CDR3 totals 16 residues. Germline V gene data show CDR1 as SNHLY and CDR2 as FYNNEI. The CDR3 protein is CASVRGQISSDTEAFF. The CDR3 coding sequence is TGTGCCAGCGTCCGGGGACAGATAAGTTCGGACACTGAAGCTTTCTTT. The full variable domain, with the rest looked up from reference TRBV2 and TRBJ1-1, is EPEVTQTPSHQVTQMGQEVILRCVPISNHLYFYWYRQILGQKVEFLVSFYNNEISEKSEIFDDQFSVERPDGSNFTLKIRSTKLEDSAMYFCASVRGQISSDTEAFFGQGTRLTVV.

In the case of this clone: The sample carries other DNA sequences with the same CDR3. The rearrangement uses TRBV25-1 and TRBJ2-3; D possibly corresponds to TRBD2 (5 bases). The germline V gene encodes CDR1 MGHDK and CDR2 SYGVNS. V was cut by 6 bases and J by 1 base, with 8 bases left in between. CDR3 length: 13 amino acids. CDR3 DNA: TGTGCCAGCAGCCCCGGGGGCACAGATACGCAGTATTTT. Translation: CASSPGGTDTQYF.

This chain uses TRBV5-1 with TRBJ2-1; tentatively, D is TRBD1 (5 bases). The CDR3 length is 15 residues. The germline V and J ends were trimmed by 3 bases and 7 bases, with 17 bases remaining between them. CDR1 and CDR2 from the germline V gene are SGHRS and YFSETQ. In DNA form, the CDR3 reads TGCGCCAGCAGCTACTACAGTCAGGGAAATAATGAGCAGTTCTTC. This encodes CASSYYSQGNNEQFF.

The sample holds one count of this clone. The rearrangement links TRBV6-6 to TRBJ2-5; tentatively, D is TRBD2 (5 bases). Germline loops: CDR1 MNHNY, CDR2 SVGAGI (reference sequence). Trimming shortened V by 0 bases and J by 5 bases, and 10 bases separated the two germline ends. The CDR3 length is 14 residues. CDR3 sequence reads: CASSYSLGGETQYF. The CDR3 DNA reads as TGTGCCAGCAGTTACTCGCTTGGCGGGGAGACCCAGTACTTC.

The rearrangement links TRBV5-6 to TRBJ1-5; D ambiguous. The CDR3 loop spans 15 amino acids. Germline CDR1 reads SGHDT; CDR2 reads YYEEEE. Trimming took off 3 bases at V and 0 bases at J, with 10 bases between the two ends. The CDR3 region is CASSYGSYSNQPQHF. The CDR3 DNA is TGTGCCAGCAGCTATGGGAGCTATAGCAATCAGCCCCAGCATTTT.

The genes are TRBV19 and TRBJ1-6; no clear D gene. Germline CDR1 reads LNHDA; CDR2 reads SQIVND (reference sequence). The CDR3 sequence is 14 residues long. The V and J ends lost 4 bases and 5 bases respectively, with 9 bases between them. The CDR3 is CASSRTADNSPLHF. CDR3 DNA sequence: TGTGCCAGTAGTAGGACCGCTGATAATTCACCCCTCCACTTT.

This chain connects TRBV15 to TRBJ2-3; D uncertain. Per the germline V gene, CDR1 is LNHNV and CDR2 is YYDKDF (reference sequence). The CDR3 totals 12 residues. The V gene lost 0 bases and the J gene lost 8 bases, with 6 bases spanning the gap. The CDR3 DNA reads as TGTGCCACCAGCAGAGATTTTAGTACGCAGTATTTT. Translated, it gives CATSRDFSTQYF.

V and J are TRBV9 and TRBJ2-1; 8 nucleotides line up with TRBD2. The V and J ends lost 3 bases and 3 bases, in that order; junction bases with no gene match: 8. CDR1 is SGDLS, CDR2 YYNGEE, per germline. The CDR3 length is 16 residues. CDR3 sequence (DNA): TGTGCCAGCAGCGCGCCTCTGGCGGGGGGCTACAATGAGCAGTTCTTC. It codes for CASSAPLAGGYNEQFF.

This clone was observed many times. This chain uses TRBV7-2 with TRBJ1-6, with D hard to call. This CDR3 spans 14 amino acids. The V end lost 4 bases, the J end lost 8 bases, and 12 bases lay between the germline ends. From germline, CDR1 is SGHTA and CDR2 FQGNSA. The CDR3 DNA sequence: TGTGCCAGCAGCTCCGTTGGCGGGGATTCACCCCTCCACTTT. This encodes CASSSVGGDSPLHF.

On this clone itself: The sample contains more than one DNA sequence encoding this CDR3. The chain recombines TRBV5-4 with TRBJ1-1, with 8 bases identical to TRBD1. Trimming took 1 base from V and 1 from J; bases not matched to a gene: 3. Germline V gene data show CDR1 as SGHNT and CDR2 as YYREEE (reference sequence). This CDR3 is 15 amino acids long. For the CDR3, the DNA is TGTGCCAGCAGCTTGTTAACAGGGGGGAACACTGAAGCTTTCTTT. It specifies CASSLLTGGNTEAFF.

The chain links TRBV7-2 to TRBJ2-5; no clear D gene. V lost 6 bases to trimming and J lost 2 bases, with 19 bases between them. The CDR3 runs to 16 residues. Germline assignment: CDR1 SGHTA and CDR2 FQGNSA. CDR3 amino acids: CASSRRALPYQETQYF. In DNA form, the CDR3 reads TGTGCCAGCAGTCGACGGGCCCTACCGTATCAAGAGACCCAGTACTTC. Variable domain in full (rest from reference TRBV7-2 and TRBJ2-5): GAGVSQSPSNKVTEKGKDVELRCDPISGHTALYWYRQSLGQGLEFLIYFQGNSAPDKSGLPSDRFSAERTGGSVSTLTIQRTQQEDSAVYLCASSRRALPYQETQYFGPGTRLLVL.

CDR3 DNA sequence: TGCGCCAGCAGCTCCGGACGGGGACGTCAGTACTTC. Its translation is CASSSGRGRQYF. The chain combines TRBV5-1 with TRBJ2-7; D may match TRBD1 or TRBD2 (5 bases each). V was shortened by 3 bases and J by 10 bases, with 14 bases between the two germline ends. The CDR3 runs 12 residues. Germline CDR1 is SGHRS and CDR2 is YFSETQ.

The chain combines TRBV10-3 with TRBJ1-5, with 10 bases fitting TRBD1. Germline trimming cut 3 bases from V and 4 bases from J; bases unmatched to any gene: 3. The CDR3 is made up of 15 amino acids. Germline V lookup: CDR1 ENHRY, CDR2 SYGVKD. CDR3 in amino acids: CAISEMDRGNQPQHF. In DNA, the CDR3 is TGTGCCATCAGTGAAATGGACAGGGGGAATCAGCCCCAGCATTTT.

The CDR3 is CASSYAGTGHNEQFF. CDR3 coding DNA: TGTGCCAGCAGTTACGCCGGGACAGGGCACAATGAGCAGTTCTTC. The chain employs TRBV6-5 and TRBJ2-1; 9 bases map to TRBD1. Germline values: CDR1 MNHEY, CDR2 SVGAGI. V dropped 2 bases and J dropped 5; count of bases not matched to a gene: 4. This CDR3 is built from 15 residues.

The chain carries TRBV19 and TRBJ2-5; D might be TRBD1 or TRBD2, each matching 6 bases. The V gene lost 5 bases and the J gene lost 5 bases, with 21 bases spanning the gap. The CDR3 has 16 amino acids. Germline CDR1 is LNHDA and CDR2 is SQIVND (reference sequence). Here the CDR3 DNA reads TGTGCCAGTAGTCCCAAGTCCAGGGGAGGTCGGGAGACCCAGTACTTC. This sequence encodes CASSPKSRGGRETQYF.

The chain carries TRBV27 and TRBJ2-1; 11 positions agree with TRBD2. Per germline, CDR1 MNHEY and CDR2 SMNVEV (reference sequence). This CDR3 region has 11 residues. V trimming: 5 bases; J trimming: 14 bases; junction bases outside the gene matches: 2. CDR3 region: CASSQGLAEFF. In DNA, the CDR3 is TGTGCCAGCAGTCAGGGACTAGCGGAGTTCTTC.

CDR3 nucleotide sequence: TGTGCCAGCAGCTTAGAGTCTGGGGGCTGGAAGAACACTGAAGCTTTCTTT. It specifies CASSLESGGWKNTEAFF. The rearrangement links TRBV7-9 to TRBJ1-1, with D tentatively TRBD1 (6 bases). Germline CDR1 is SEHNR and CDR2 is FQNEAQ (reference sequence). The CDR3 runs 17 residues. V lost 1 base to trimming and J lost 1 base, with 16 bases between them.

The rearrangement uses TRBV5-1 and TRBJ1-1; TRBD1 aligns across 8 bases. CDR1 and CDR2 from the germline V gene are SGHRS and YFSETQ. The CDR3 is 15 residues long. Trimming removed 1 base from V and 2 bases from J; junction bases left unmatched: 4. CDR3 protein: CASSLRTGINTEAFF. The DNA of the CDR3 is TGCGCCAGCAGCTTGCGGACAGGGATTAACACTGAAGCTTTCTTT.

CDR3 protein: CASSGANYGYTF. In DNA, the CDR3 is TGTGCCAGCAGCGGCGCTAACTATGGCTACACCTTC. This chain links TRBV2 with TRBJ1-2; unclear D gene. The CDR3 extends over 12 amino acids. Per germline, CDR1 SNHLY and CDR2 FYNNEI. V was pared by 6 bases and J by 0 bases, with 5 bases between.

In this sample, this clone turned up a few times. The chain is built from TRBV2 and TRBJ2-5; 9 bases fit TRBD1. The CDR3 length is 14 residues. V shed 7 bases, J shed 5 bases, and the junction held 8 bases outside the gene matches. CDR1 and CDR2 (germline): SNHLY, FYNNEI. The CDR3 DNA sequence: TGTGCCAGCACCCGAACAGGGGGCTATGAGACCCAGTACTTC. It translates to CASTRTGGYETQYF.

CDR3 loop: CAISEFGAGANVLTF. The CDR3 DNA sequence: TGTGCCATCAGTGAGTTTGGGGCTGGGGCCAACGTCCTGACTTTC. This chain links TRBV10-3 with TRBJ2-6; D is undetermined. The CDR3 covers 15 residues. Trimming removed 1 base at V and 2 bases at J, with 6 bases between. Per the germline V gene, CDR1 is ENHRY and CDR2 is SYGVKD.